The present TCR beta chain was sequenced within a study of blood T cells in healthy people across ages. It was with a sample-barcoded 5' primer and a J-beta primer mix that a second PCR of roughly 7 to 12 cycles was run. TCRdb called the 5' RACE reads again in MiXCR, with one record for every CDR3 protein. The repertoire holds a few hundred thousand distinct CDR3 sequences, with 27% as singletons. The CDR3 has 16 residues. Germline CDR1 is DFQATT and CDR2 is SNEGSKA (reference sequence). Trimming cost V 1 base and J 2 bases, with 18 bases left between them. J is TRBJ2-7 and V is TRBV20-1; D uncertain. The sample comprised blood. The receptor was isolated from a woman in her 70s in good health. DNA for the CDR3: TGCAGTGCTAGAGGGGCGTGGCGGACGTCTACCTACGAGCAGTACTTC. This encodes CSARGAWRTSTYEQYF.